These T cell receptor beta chains were read from a single sample in a study of blood T cells in healthy people across ages. TCRdb used MiXCR to reprocess the 5' RACE reads, holding one entry per CDR3 protein. The sample lists about 800,000 distinct CDR3 sequences, about three fifths occurring once. Sequencing was performed on blood. The receptor source for this set is a man aged 25 to 40 in good health. The CDR3 runs from the conserved cysteine through the conserved F or W. D genes are given only for firm matches. Rows may omit the clone size; those that give it use once, few, many or a size class.

d_call clone_size j_call v_call cdr3_nt cdr3_aa
. few TRBJ1-2 TRBV29-1 TGCAGCGTTTCGGGGGTTGAAGGCTACACCTTC CSVSGVEGYTF
. . TRBJ2-4 TRBV6-2/TRBV6-3 TGTGCCAGCAGAGAGGGGGACATTCAGTACTTC CASREGDIQYF
TRBD1 few TRBJ2-3 TRBV7-2 TGTGCCAGCAGCTATGGACAGGGTAACACAGATACGCAGTATTTT CASSYGQGNTDTQYF
TRBD1 . TRBJ1-5 TRBV20-1 TGCAGTGCTAGCCCTTCGACAGGGTGGAACCAGCATTTT CSASPSTGWNQHF
. . TRBJ2-5 TRBV6-6 TGTGCCAGCACCCTAATCTCCGGACAAGAGACCCAGTACTTC CASTLISGQETQYF
TRBD1 . TRBJ2-7 TRBV20-1 TGCAGTGCTAGAGGCAAGACAGGGGGGACCTACGAGCAGTACTTC CSARGKTGGTYEQYF
. few TRBJ2-7 TRBV28 TGTGCCATCAGGGAAGGGCCCTACGAGCAGTACTTC CAIREGPYEQYF
. . TRBJ2-4 TRBV19 TGTGCCAGTAGTATAGGTGGCGGAAACATTCAGTACTTC CASSIGGGNIQYF
TRBD2 . TRBJ2-7 TRBV6-6 TGTGCCAGCTCAATCGTGGGGCTAGCGGGGGACGAGCAGTACTTC CASSIVGLAGDEQYF
TRBD1 . TRBJ1-4 TRBV4-1 TGCGCCAGCAGCCCGTACCCGACAGGGGTAGGGGAACTGTTTTTT CASSPYPTGVGELFF
TRBD1 . TRBJ1-2 TRBV29-1 TGCAGCGTCAACCAAAGACAGGGCCCTCTCACCTTC CSVNQRQGPLTF
TRBD1 . TRBJ1-2 TRBV7-8 TGTGCCAGCAGCCCCCCGGGGACAGGGAGGTCAGCAGGTGGCTACACCTTC CASSPPGTGRSAGGYTF
. few TRBJ2-7 TRBV6-1 TGTGCCAGCAGTGAGCTGACAGACGAGCAGTACTTC CASSELTDEQYF
TRBD1 . TRBJ2-4 TRBV20-1 TGCAGTGCCAACCGCGGGACAGGGTTAAACATTCAGTACTTC CSANRGTGLNIQYF